This T cell receptor (beta chain) was found in a study of chemoradiotherapy in HPV16-positive cancers. Study observations and caveats: Candidate HPV-specific clones and E7-related TCR motifs grew in tumor during treatment. Better recurrence-free survival went with HPV-responsive T-cell expansion in HPV16-positive patients.

Samples were taken several times over chemoradiotherapy. Measured with immunoSEQ multiplex PCR; TCRdb has only the in-frame clones, and not every one. The repertoire consists of tens of thousands of clones, with more than 75% occurring once and the leading ten covering 2% to 2.5%. Details on this clone: Antigen unknown.

The CDR3 sequence is 14 residues long. Per germline, CDR1 SGHKS and CDR2 YYEKEE (reference sequence). The V gene lost 4 bases and the J gene lost 6 bases, with 17 bases spanning the gap. The sequenced sample was blood, obtained from a patient who underwent chemoradiotherapy. The V gene is TRBV5-5, the J gene TRBJ2-7; D is ambiguous. The sequence was collected from a human donor with HPV-associated anogenital cancer. CDR3: CASSIWTHPVEQYF. CDR3 in DNA: TGTGCCAGCAGCATCTGGACGCACCCGGTCGAGCAGTACTTC.